This T cell receptor (beta chain) emerged from a study of OX40 agonist ivuxolimab in advanced cancers. For the study at large: Allowance was made for prior anti-PD-1, anti-PD-L1 or anti-CTLA-4 therapy, and 40% had some. Study-level points and caveats: Among T cells, CD8+ cells averaged more expanded clones than CD4+ cells. Among the lowest peripheral clonal expansion occurred in 0.1-3.0 mg/kg partial responders.

This CDR3 has 12 residues. V was clipped by 4 bases and J by 11 bases, with 16 bases between them. CDR1 and CDR2 (germline): SGHRS, YFSETQ. The method was immunoSEQ multiplex PCR; TCRdb's version includes in-frame clones alone and lacks a portion of them. Of around 93,000 clones in the sample, just under 90% were seen once. This clone occurred many times. Antigen: not known. Systemic immunosuppression or autoimmune disease history was grounds to exclude patients. The sequencing used CD4+ or CD8+ T cells sorted from blood, collected in a trial of the OX40 agonist ivuxolimab. The chain links TRBV5-1 to TRBJ2-7; the D gene is possibly TRBD2 (5 bases). This sequence was found in an adult with an advanced solid tumor such as melanoma, head and neck, liver or kidney cancer. In DNA, the CDR3 is TGCGCCAGCAGCGAGGAAGGGCTGAGGGAGTACTTC. Amino acid sequence: CASSEEGLREYF. Using reference TRBV5-1 and TRBJ2-7 for the parts outside the CDR3, the full variable domain is KAGVTQTPRYLIKTRGQQVTLSCSPISGHRSVSWYQQTPGQGLQFLFEYFSETQRNKGNFPGRFSGRQFSNSRSEMNVSTLELGDSALYLCASSEEGLREYFGPGTRLTVT.